These T cell receptor beta chains were read from a single sample in a study of blood T cell repertoires in COVID-19. Only in-frame clones appear in the TCRdb table, and some are missing; sequencing was by immunoSEQ multiplex PCR. This sample yields 190,000 or so clones, of which about three quarters are seen a single time; 2.8% belongs to the top ten. Sample: peripheral blood. Receptors were obtained from a woman aged 80 or older with active or convalescent COVID-19. Each CDR3 is given with its conserved first and last residue. Fields, in order: V gene, D gene, J gene, clone size, CDR3 protein, CDR3 DNA. D genes are given only for firm matches. The size field is filled for only some rows; it gives once, few, many or a size class.

V: TRBV7-9; D: -; J: TRBJ1-1; size: many; CDR3: CASSLLQGNTEAFF; DNA: TGTGCCAGCAGCCTGTTACAGGGGAACACTGAAGCTTTCTTT
V: TRBV5-4; D: -; J: TRBJ2-7; size: -; CDR3: CASSVAREQYF; DNA: TGTGCCAGCAGCGTAGCGCGCGAGCAGTACTTC
V: TRBV19; D: -; J: TRBJ2-7; size: -; CDR3: CASRRGGTSYEQYF; DNA: TGTGCCAGTAGAAGAGGTGGGACAAGCTACGAGCAGTACTTC
V: TRBV4-3; D: TRBD1; J: TRBJ1-3; size: -; CDR3: CASSQGSGGPGNTIYF; DNA: TGCGCCAGCAGCCAAGGGTCAGGGGGCCCAGGAAACACCATATATTTT
V: TRBV3-1/TRBV3-2; D: TRBD1; J: TRBJ1-5; size: -; CDR3: CASSQDRTGLQPQHF; DNA: TGTGCCAGCAGCCAAGATCGGACAGGGCTTCAGCCCCAGCATTTT
V: TRBV6-5; D: -; J: TRBJ2-3; size: -; CDR3: CASSYSSDTQYF; DNA: TGTGCCAGCAGTTACTCCTCCGATACGCAGTATTTT
V: TRBV18; D: TRBD1; J: TRBJ2-7; size: -; CDR3: CASSPGTGGESEQYF; DNA: TGTGCCAGCTCACCCGGGACAGGGGGAGAGAGCGAGCAGTACTTC
V: TRBV3-1/TRBV3-2; D: TRBD1; J: TRBJ1-2; size: -; CDR3: CASSHGGTAHYGYTF; DNA: TGTGCCAGCAGCCACGGAGGGACAGCCCACTATGGCTACACCTTC
V: TRBV11-2; D: -; J: TRBJ1-1; size: -; CDR3: CASSLTTGPTEAFF; DNA: TGTGCCAGCAGCTTAACTACAGGACCCACTGAAGCTTTCTTT
V: TRBV16; D: TRBD1; J: TRBJ1-4; size: -; CDR3: CASSPGTGGFGQEKLFF; DNA: TGTGCCAGCAGCCCAGGGACAGGGGGCTTCGGTCAGGAAAAACTGTTTTTT
V: TRBV2; D: -; J: TRBJ2-1; size: -; CDR3: CASSVSYMGEQFF; DNA: TGTGCCAGCAGTGTCTCCTACATGGGCGAGCAGTTCTTC
V: TRBV6-2/TRBV6-3; D: TRBD1; J: TRBJ1-1; size: -; CDR3: CASSRQGTEAFF; DNA: TGTGCCAGCAGCAGACAGGGGACTGAAGCTTTCTTT
V: TRBV28; D: -; J: TRBJ1-2; size: -; CDR3: CASSLTSGDVGYTF; DNA: TGTGCCAGCAGTTTAACGTCGGGGGACGTTGGCTACACCTTC
V: TRBV12-3/TRBV12-4; D: -; J: TRBJ2-1; size: -; CDR3: CASSLGEYNEQFF; DNA: TGTGCCAGCAGTTTAGGGGAGTACAATGAGCAGTTCTTC
V: TRBV27; D: TRBD2; J: TRBJ2-7; size: -; CDR3: CASSRRGDYEQYF; DNA: TGTGCCAGCAGCCGTCGGGGGGATTACGAGCAGTACTTC
V: TRBV7-9; D: TRBD1; J: TRBJ1-2; size: -; CDR3: CASSQTGMNGYTF; DNA: TGTGCCAGCAGCCAGACAGGGATGAATGGCTACACCTTC
V: TRBV5-1; D: TRBD1; J: TRBJ1-2; size: few; CDR3: CASSRVGSGGSGYTF; DNA: TGCGCCAGCAGCCGCGTGGGCTCAGGGGGCTCTGGCTACACCTTC
V: TRBV28; D: TRBD2; J: TRBJ2-5; size: -; CDR3: CASSGGGETQYF; DNA: TGTGCCAGTAGCGGGGGGGGTGAGACCCAGTACTTC
V: TRBV7-9; D: TRBD2; J: TRBJ2-2; size: many; CDR3: CASSSGLAPTGELFF; DNA: TGTGCCAGCAGCTCGGGACTAGCGCCCACCGGGGAGCTGTTTTTT
V: TRBV23-1; D: -; J: TRBJ1-2; size: -; CDR3: CASSQSEKGLSPRPNYGYTF; DNA: TGCGCCAGCAGTCAATCGGAGAAGGGGCTTAGCCCCAGACCCAACTATGGCTACACCTTC
V: TRBV6-6; D: -; J: TRBJ2-2; size: once; CDR3: CASSYQGTDGELFF; DNA: TGTGCCAGCAGTTATCAGGGTACTGACGGGGAGCTGTTTTTT
V: TRBV19; D: -; J: TRBJ1-3; size: -; CDR3: CASSTSGLSGNTIYF; DNA: TGTGCCAGTAGTACCTCCGGACTCTCTGGAAACACCATATATTTT
V: TRBV7-9; D: -; J: TRBJ1-2; size: -; CDR3: CASSLGAGDYGYTF; DNA: TGTGCCAGCAGCCTAGGGGCAGGGGACTATGGCTACACCTTC
V: TRBV6-4; D: -; J: TRBJ2-3; size: -; CDR3: CASSLRGTDTQYF; DNA: TGTGCCAGCAGCCTCCGGGGCACAGATACGCAGTATTTT
V: TRBV28; D: -; J: TRBJ1-6; size: -; CDR3: CASTIPFYNSPLHF; DNA: TGTGCCAGCACTATACCGTTTTATAATTCACCCCTCCACTTT
V: TRBV3-1/TRBV3-2; D: -; J: TRBJ2-5; size: few; CDR3: CASSSAKDGGETQYF; DNA: TGTGCCAGCAGCTCCGCAAAAGACGGAGGAGAGACCCAGTACTTC
V: TRBV5-1; D: -; J: TRBJ2-5; size: once; CDR3: CASRDNQETQYF; DNA: TGCGCCAGCCGGGACAACCAAGAGACCCAGTACTTC
V: TRBV19; D: TRBD1; J: TRBJ2-7; size: -; CDR3: CASSIALTGVAYEQYF; DNA: TGTGCCAGTAGTATAGCCCTCACAGGGGTCGCCTACGAGCAGTACTTC
V: TRBV24-1; D: TRBD1; J: TRBJ1-2; size: -; CDR3: CATNDPGQPYGYTF; DNA: TGTGCCACCAACGACCCGGGACAGCCATATGGCTACACCTTC
V: TRBV28; D: TRBD2; J: TRBJ2-5; size: -; CDR3: CASSGTGGSAPPETQYF; DNA: TGTGCCAGTTCCGGGACCGGGGGGTCCGCACCCCCCGAGACCCAGTACTTC
V: TRBV20-1; D: -; J: TRBJ2-7; size: -; CDR3: CSARGSGEQYF; DNA: TGCAGTGCTAGAGGTAGCGGCGAGCAGTACTTC
V: TRBV19; D: TRBD1; J: TRBJ1-4; size: -; CDR3: CASKRQGAEKLFF; DNA: TGTGCCAGTAAAAGACAGGGGGCGGAAAAACTGTTTTTT
V: TRBV3-1/TRBV3-2; D: -; J: TRBJ1-6; size: -; CDR3: CASGASSYNSPLHF; DNA: TGTGCCAGCGGAGCGAGCTCCTATAATTCACCCCTCCACTTT
V: TRBV7-6; D: -; J: TRBJ2-6; size: -; CDR3: CASSSGNSGANVLTF; DNA: TGTGCCAGCAGCTCCGGGAACTCTGGGGCCAACGTCCTGACTTTC
V: TRBV19; D: TRBD2; J: TRBJ2-5; size: -; CDR3: CASSIGGTNQETQYF; DNA: TGTGCCAGTAGTATAGGCGGGACTAACCAAGAGACCCAGTACTTC
V: TRBV10-3; D: TRBD2; J: TRBJ2-1; size: -; CDR3: CAISGGQRGALEQFF; DNA: TGTGCCATCAGTGGAGGCCAGCGGGGGGCCCTAGAGCAGTTCTTC
V: TRBV6-5; D: -; J: TRBJ1-2; size: -; CDR3: CASSYSTPRDYGYTF; DNA: TGTGCCAGCAGTTACTCGACCCCCAGGGACTATGGCTACACCTTC
V: TRBV19; D: -; J: TRBJ2-3; size: -; CDR3: CASSQLTGLSTDTQYF; DNA: TGTGCCAGTAGTCAGCTGACGGGTCTGAGCACAGATACGCAGTATTTT
V: TRBV9; D: TRBD1; J: TRBJ1-6; size: once; CDR3: CASSRGGESNSPLHF; DNA: TGTGCCAGCAGCCGAGGGGGCGAGAGTAATTCACCCCTCCACTTT
V: TRBV19; D: TRBD1; J: TRBJ1-6; size: once; CDR3: CASSSFNTGGGPLHF; DNA: TGTGCCAGTAGCTCCTTCAACACAGGGGGCGGACCCCTCCACTTT
V: TRBV28; D: -; J: TRBJ1-4; size: -; CDR3: CASSFLRMNEKLFF; DNA: TGTGCCAGCAGTTTTCTGCGTATGAATGAAAAACTGTTTTTT
V: TRBV7-6; D: TRBD1; J: TRBJ1-4; size: -; CDR3: CASSLGGLGQGNEKLFF; DNA: TGTGCCAGCAGCTTAGGCGGGTTAGGACAGGGGAATGAAAAACTGTTTTTT
V: TRBV14; D: TRBD2; J: TRBJ2-5; size: -; CDR3: CAPRWGGQGETQYF; DNA: TGTGCCCCACGGTGGGGAGGGCAAGGAGAGACCCAGTACTTC
V: TRBV5-1; D: TRBD2; J: TRBJ2-1; size: -; CDR3: CASSFEAGGPYNEQFF; DNA: TGCGCCAGCAGCTTCGAAGCGGGGGGGCCCTACAATGAGCAGTTCTTC
V: TRBV12-3/TRBV12-4; D: -; J: TRBJ1-2; size: -; CDR3: CASKYRNNYGYTF; DNA: TGTGCCAGCAAATACAGGAACAACTATGGCTACACCTTC